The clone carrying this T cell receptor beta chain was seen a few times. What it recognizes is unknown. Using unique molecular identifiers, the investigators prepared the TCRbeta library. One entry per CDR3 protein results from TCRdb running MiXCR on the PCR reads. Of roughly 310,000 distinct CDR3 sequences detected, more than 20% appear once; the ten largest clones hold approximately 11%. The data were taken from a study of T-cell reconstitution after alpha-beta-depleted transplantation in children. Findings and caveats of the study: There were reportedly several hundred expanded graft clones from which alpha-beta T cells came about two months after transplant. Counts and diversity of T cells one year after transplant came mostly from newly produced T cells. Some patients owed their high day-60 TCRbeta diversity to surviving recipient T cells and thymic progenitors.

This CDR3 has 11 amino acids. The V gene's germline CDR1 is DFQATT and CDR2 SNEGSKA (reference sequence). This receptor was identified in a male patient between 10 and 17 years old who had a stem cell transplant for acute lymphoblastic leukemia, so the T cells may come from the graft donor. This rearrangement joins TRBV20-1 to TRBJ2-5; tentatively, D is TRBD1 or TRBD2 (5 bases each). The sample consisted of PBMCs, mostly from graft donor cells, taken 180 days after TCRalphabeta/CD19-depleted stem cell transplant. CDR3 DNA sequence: TGCACCCCCCTGGGACGAGAGACCCAGTACTTC. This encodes CTPLGRETQYF.